One and the same sample provided the 24 T cell receptor beta chains below, sequenced in a study of blood T cells in healthy people across ages (dated by TCRdb to about 2015). The library was built by means of 5' RACE. Reads for this sample came from an Illumina HiSeq 2500. A second roughly 7 to 12 cycle PCR used a sample-barcoded 5' primer and a J-beta primer mix. The public sequencing data were trimmed at Q25 with fastp and processed into clonotypes with MiXCR by TCRdb, which kept only in-frame beta chains. Records with the same CDR3 protein are collapsed into one entry carrying the most frequent genes and DNA. In this sample the table shows over 450,000 distinct CDR3 sequences, 20% to 30% of which occur a single time. The ten most abundant clones make up less than 9% of the sample. This same sample was also part of a study on T cells of mothers and their children.

The sequencing input was blood. These receptors all stem from a boy aged 5-17 years in good health.

This clonotype came up a few times. The chain couples TRBV4-3 to TRBJ2-1; 7 bases are shared with TRBD2. The ends lost 4 bases at V and 5 bases at J; junction bases unmatched: 8. CDR3 size: 15 residues. Germline V lookup: CDR1 LGHNA, CDR2 YSLEER. The CDR3 bases are TGCGCCAGCAGCCCGGGGAGCGGGAACCACAATGAGCAGTTCTTC. This encodes CASSPGSGNHNEQFF.

This clonotype occurred a few times. The chain employs TRBV7-2 and TRBJ2-5; 8 nucleotides agree with TRBD2. This CDR3 has 13 amino acids. V dropped 5 bases and J dropped 9; count of bases not matched to a gene: 8. The germline CDR1 and CDR2 sequences are SGHTA and FQGNSA. In DNA, the CDR3 is TGTGCCAGCAGCCAACCTCCCGGGGGGGCCCAGTACTTC. This codes for CASSQPPGGAQYF.

The chain carries TRBV20-1 and TRBJ2-7, with 9 bases identical to TRBD1. The junction had 4 bases not matched to a gene; V was cut back by 5 bases and J by 2 bases. The CDR3 loop spans 13 amino acids. Looked up from germline, CDR1 is DFQATT and CDR2 is SNEGSKA (reference sequence). The CDR3 coding sequence is TGCAGTGCTCGGACAGGGGTGACCTACGAGCAGTACTTC. Amino acid sequence: CSARTGVTYEQYF.

This clonotype showed up just a few times. V gene TRBV2 combines with J gene TRBJ2-1, with 8 bases aligning to TRBD2. The CDR3 covers 14 residues. Germline V gene data show CDR1 as SNHLY and CDR2 as FYNNEI. The trim removed 7 bases at V and 4 bases at J, leaving 6 bases unmatched. In DNA, the CDR3 is TGTGCCAGCAAGATAGCGGGGTCATACAATGAGCAGTTCTTC. It yields the protein CASKIAGSYNEQFF. Full variable domain (missing parts from reference TRBV2 and TRBJ2-1): EPEVTQTPSHQVTQMGQEVILRCVPISNHLYFYWYRQILGQKVEFLVSFYNNEISEKSEIFDDQFSVERPDGSNFTLKIRSTKLEDSAMYFCASKIAGSYNEQFFGPGTRLTVL.

The chain carries TRBV4-3 and TRBJ1-2; D is undetermined. V was trimmed by 0 bases and J by 8 bases, leaving 13 bases between them. The CDR3 is made up of 14 amino acids. Looked up from germline, CDR1 is LGHNA and CDR2 is YSLEER. CDR3 region: CASSQDRPAEGYTF. DNA for the CDR3: TGCGCCAGCAGCCAAGATCGGCCGGCGGAAGGCTACACCTTC.

V usage is TRBV2 and J usage is TRBJ1-5, with D hard to call. V was clipped by 7 bases and J by 0 bases, with 16 bases between them. The CDR3 covers 16 residues. Looked up from germline, CDR1 is SNHLY and CDR2 is FYNNEI. The CDR3 DNA follows: TGTGCCAGCACCCTGATGGGCCTCCCTAGCAATCAGCCCCAGCATTTT. It yields the protein CASTLMGLPSNQPQHF.

In this sample, this clonotype turned up once. The rearrangement uses TRBV12-3 or TRBV12-4 and TRBJ1-2; the match to TRBD1 covers 9 bases. Germline trimming cut 6 bases from V and 7 bases from J; bases unmatched to any gene: 6. CDR3 length: 13 amino acids. As DNA, the CDR3 is TGTGCCAGCAGCCGGACAGGGGCGGGTGGCTACACCTTC. Its protein product is CASSRTGAGGYTF.

This clonotype was detected a few times. The rearrangement joins TRBV29-1 to TRBJ2-7, with a tentative D call TRBD1 (6 bases). The CDR3 is 12 amino acids. Germline CDR1 and CDR2: SQVTM and ANQGSEA. V was shortened by 4 bases and J by 4 bases, with 11 bases between the two germline ends. Here the CDR3 reads CSVVQGLYEQYF. The CDR3 region has the DNA TGCAGCGTTGTACAGGGTTTGTACGAGCAGTACTTC.

This rearrangement joins TRBV5-1 to TRBJ2-1, with 8 bases matching TRBD1. The end of the DNA fits TRBJ2-7 better, so the J call may be wrong. CDR1 and CDR2 from the germline V gene are SGHRS and YFSETQ. The CDR3 is 13 residues long. In nucleotides, the CDR3 is TGCGCCAGCAGCAGGCAACAGGGGGAAGAGCAGTACTTC. Protein product: CASSRQQGEEQYF.

This clonotype was counted only a few times. The chain has TRBV6-2 or TRBV6-3 and TRBJ1-5; 10 nucleotides agree with TRBD1. The CDR3 is 13 amino acids. The J segment lost 5 bases and the V segment lost 8 bases, leaving 3 bases of the junction unmatched. Per the germline V gene, CDR1 is MNHEY and CDR2 is SVGEGT. This chain's CDR3 is CASGTGVYQPQHF. CDR3 nucleotides: TGTGCCAGCGGGACAGGGGTTTATCAGCCCCAGCATTTT.

The V gene is TRBV7-9, the J gene TRBJ1-2; D is unclear. This CDR3 comprises 11 residues. V lost 1 base and J lost 8, with 5 bases in between. The germline V gene has CDR1 SEHNR and CDR2 FQNEAQ (reference sequence). In nucleotides, the CDR3 is TGTGCCAGCAGCTTAGACGCAGGCTACACCTTC. Its translation: CASSLDAGYTF.

The chain is built from TRBV4-3 and TRBJ1-2; 11 bases line up with TRBD1. There are 16 residues in the CDR3. CDR1 is LGHNA, CDR2 YSLEER, per germline. Trimming took 4 bases from V and 4 from J; bases not matched to a gene: 8. Written as DNA, the CDR3 is TGCGCCAGCAGCCCAAATGGAGGGACAGGGGGCTATGGCTACACCTTC. Encoded protein: CASSPNGGTGGYGYTF.

In this sample, this clonotype turned up once. This chain uses TRBV27 with TRBJ2-7; weak D call: TRBD1 (6 bases). Germline loops: CDR1 MNHEY, CDR2 SMNVEV (reference sequence). The CDR3 is made up of 14 amino acids. Between the trimmed V and J ends, which lost 7 bases and 2 bases, there was a span of 15 bases. CDR3 in amino acids: CASMRTEKPYEQYF. The CDR3 DNA follows: TGTGCCAGCATGCGGACAGAGAAACCCTACGAGCAGTACTTC.

The chain couples TRBV9 to TRBJ2-7; no clear D gene. CDR3 size: 15 residues. Per germline, CDR1 SGDLS and CDR2 YYNGEE. V gave up 0 bases and J gave up 0 bases, with 10 bases separating them. CDR3 in DNA: TGTGCCAGCAGCGTAGGAGCAGAATTCTCCTACGAGCAGTACTTC. This sequence encodes CASSVGAEFSYEQYF.

The chain carries TRBV12-3 or TRBV12-4 and TRBJ2-6; no clear D gene. CDR3 length: 17 amino acids. V was clipped by 2 bases and J by 4 bases, with 15 bases between them. Here the CDR3 reads CASSLRASLGGANVLTF. The CDR3 bases are TGTGCCAGCAGTTTAAGGGCTAGTCTAGGAGGGGCCAACGTCCTGACTTTC.

The chain is built from TRBV5-4 and TRBJ2-1, with a weak D call TRBD2 (5 bases). The germline gives CDR1 SGHNT, CDR2 YYREEE (reference sequence). V was trimmed by 3 bases and J by 5 bases, leaving 12 bases between them. This CDR3 has 14 amino acids. CDR3 sequence reads: CASSWGVRDNEQFF. In nucleotides, the CDR3 is TGTGCCAGCAGCTGGGGAGTCCGGGACAATGAGCAGTTCTTC. Full variable domain (outside the CDR3, taken from reference TRBV5-4 and TRBJ2-1): ETGVTQSPTHLIKTRGQQVTLRCSSQSGHNTVSWYQQALGQGPQFIFQYYREEENGRGNFPPRFSGLQFPNYSSELNVNALELDDSALYLCASSWGVRDNEQFFGPGTRLTVL.

The rearrangement links TRBV7-2 to TRBJ2-5; D possibly corresponds to TRBD2 (6 bases). This CDR3 is built from 18 residues. V was shortened by 4 bases and J by 5 bases, with 26 bases between the two germline ends. In germline, CDR1 is SGHTA, CDR2 FQGNSA. CDR3 amino acids: CASSSFPEVEGSRETQYF. CDR3 in DNA: TGTGCCAGCAGCTCTTTCCCAGAGGTGGAGGGCTCCCGGGAGACCCAGTACTTC.

The genes are TRBV4-3 and TRBJ2-4; D remains ambiguous. This CDR3 is 14 amino acids long. The V end was cut by 4 bases, the J end by 9 bases, with 16 bases between. Germline CDR1 LGHNA, CDR2 YSLEER. The CDR3 loop is CASSRRPLGVIQYF. The DNA for the CDR3 is TGCGCCAGCAGCCGGCGACCCTTAGGTGTCATTCAGTACTTC.

V usage is TRBV24-1 and J usage is TRBJ2-7; 7 bases agree with TRBD1. This CDR3 has 13 residues. V lost 3 bases, J lost 6 bases, and 4 bases stayed unmatched. Germline assignment: CDR1 KGHDR and CDR2 SFDVKD. This chain's CDR3 is CATSDPRTGEQYF. CDR3 DNA: TGTGCCACCAGTGATCCCCGGACAGGCGAGCAGTACTTC.

The chain recombines TRBV27 with TRBJ1-2; D uncertain. The CDR3 length is 14 residues. The germline V gene encodes CDR1 MNHEY and CDR2 SMNVEV (reference sequence). V gave up 2 bases and J gave up 8 bases, with 15 bases separating them. CDR3: CASSLKVPGWGYTF. CDR3 DNA: TGTGCCAGCAGTTTAAAGGTTCCTGGCTGGGGCTACACCTTC.

Only a few counts were recorded for this clonotype. The chain is built from TRBV10-3 and TRBJ1-5; D remains ambiguous. CDR3 length equals 14 residues. V was clipped by 0 bases and J by 5 bases, with 8 bases between them. Germline values: CDR1 ENHRY, CDR2 SYGVKD. CDR3 region: CAISESETYQPQHF. The CDR3 nucleotides read TGTGCCATCAGTGAGTCGGAGACCTATCAGCCCCAGCATTTT.

This chain connects TRBV14 to TRBJ2-7; D possibly corresponds to TRBD1 (5 bases). CDR1 is SGHDN and CDR2 is FVKESK in the germline V gene. This CDR3 is 16 amino acids long. V was shortened by 4 bases and J by 5 bases, with 21 bases between the two germline ends. This CDR3 is CASSPLKGVGTDEQYF. CDR3 nucleotides: TGTGCCAGCAGCCCCCTGAAAGGGGTCGGTACCGACGAGCAGTACTTC.

The CDR3: CASSLGSASTDTQYF. As DNA, the CDR3 is TGTGCCAGCAGCTTAGGATCCGCGTCCACAGATACGCAGTATTTT. V and J are TRBV11-2 and TRBJ2-3; D unclear. CDR1 and CDR2 (germline): SGHAT, FQNNGV. V lost 1 base and J 2 bases, leaving 10 bases between the germline ends. The CDR3 is 15 amino acids.

This clonotype was found a few times. CDR3 protein: CASSYWSGGDYGYTF. CDR3 DNA sequence: TGTGCCAGCAGTTACTGGTCAGGGGGCGACTATGGCTACACCTTC. The V gene is TRBV6-5, the J gene TRBJ1-2; 8 bases match TRBD1. The J segment lost 3 bases and the V segment lost 1 base, leaving 4 bases of the junction unmatched. The CDR3 runs to 15 residues. Germline CDR1 MNHEY, CDR2 SVGAGI.